One sample yielded the 11 T cell receptor beta chains listed below, sequenced in a study of cytomegalovirus exposure and HLA in healthy donors. Both 60 Vbeta primers and 13 Jbeta primers went into the PCR. Clones were sequenced by immunoSEQ multiplex PCR, and TCRdb holds only the in-frame ones, with some missing. The sample has more than 110,000 clones, 70% to 90% seen once. The sequencing input was PBMCs. These receptors came from a man aged 50-59 years in good health and CMV-seronegative.

This clone appeared a single time. The chain employs TRBV15 and TRBJ1-1; possibly TRBD1 for D (5 bases). Germline V gene data show CDR1 as LNHNV and CDR2 as YYDKDF (reference sequence). Trimming removed 5 bases from V and 2 bases from J, with 9 bases in between. The length of the CDR3 is 13 residues. The chain's CDR3 is CATSEQGNTEAFF. The DNA for the CDR3 is TGTGCCACCAGCGAGCAGGGAAACACTGAAGCTTTCTTT.

This clone has a single count. V and J are TRBV15 and TRBJ1-2, with 8 bases aligning to TRBD1. In germline, CDR1 is LNHNV, CDR2 YYDKDF (reference sequence). The CDR3 extends over 15 amino acids. V dropped 7 bases and J dropped 6; count of bases not matched to a gene: 13. This chain's CDR3 is CATTRELQTGDGYTF. CDR3 sequence (DNA): TGTGCCACCACTCGCGAACTACAGACAGGGGATGGCTACACCTTC.

The chain links TRBV9 to TRBJ2-1, with TRBD2 matching over 14 bases. Germline lookup yields CDR1 SGDLS and CDR2 YYNGEE. The length of the CDR3 is 16 residues. With 0 bases clipped from V and 4 bases from J, the junction kept 0 bases outside the gene matches. CDR3 nucleotide sequence: TGTGCCAGCAGCGTAGGACTAGCGGGAGGGTACAATGAGCAGTTCTTC. As protein: CASSVGLAGGYNEQFF.

V is TRBV7-2 and J is TRBJ2-7; D is possibly TRBD1 (6 bases). Per germline, CDR1 SGHTA and CDR2 FQGNSA. The CDR3 consists of 13 residues. Trimming pared 1 base from V and 2 bases from J, leaving 6 bases between. CDR3: CASSLGGPYEQYF. The CDR3 nucleotides are TGTGCCAGCAGCTTAGGGGGGCCCTACGAGCAGTACTTC.

V usage is TRBV6-6 and J usage is TRBJ2-2, with a weak D call TRBD1 (6 bases). The CDR3 extends over 16 amino acids. With 5 bases removed from V and 2 bases from J, the gap between germline ends came to 15 bases. The germline gives CDR1 MNHNY, CDR2 SVGAGI (reference sequence). In DNA form, the CDR3 reads TGTGCCAGCAGTCAAGGACAGAACTCAAACACCGGGGAGCTGTTTTTT. This sequence encodes CASSQGQNSNTGELFF.

The V call is TRBV19, the J call TRBJ1-1; TRBD1 matches at 8 bases. In germline, CDR1 is LNHDA, CDR2 SQIVND (reference sequence). After removal of 9 bases from V and 4 bases from J, the junction contained 13 bases not matched to a gene. This CDR3 spans 15 amino acids. CDR3 in amino acids: CASQPLNTGGTEAFF. CDR3 DNA sequence: TGTGCCAGCCAACCCTTAAATACAGGGGGCACTGAAGCTTTCTTT.

The sample holds a few counts of this clone. The V and J genes are TRBV5-6 and TRBJ1-1, with D tentatively TRBD1 (5 bases). Looked up from germline, CDR1 is SGHDT and CDR2 is YYEEEE. The CDR3 has 14 amino acids. Trimming took 5 bases from V and 3 from J, leaving 14 bases between them. CDR3 nucleotides: TGTGCCAGCAGATACAGACAGCATCACACTGAAGCTTTCTTT. It translates to CASRYRQHHTEAFF.

This clone was seen only once. This sequence joins TRBV6-1 and TRBJ1-4; 9 bases line up with TRBD1. In germline, CDR1 is MNHNS, CDR2 SASEGT. The CDR3 has 15 amino acids. Trimming removed 7 bases from V and 7 bases from J; junction bases left unmatched: 10. The CDR3 sequence is CASKTVRTGVEKLFF. DNA for the CDR3: TGTGCCAGCAAAACGGTCCGGACAGGGGTTGAAAAACTGTTTTTT.

This rearrangement joins TRBV23-1 to TRBJ1-3; TRBD1 is a possible D gene (5 bases). TRBV23-1 is identified as an open reading frame with a role that is uncertain. This CDR3 contains 17 residues. V gave up 0 bases and J gave up 3 bases, with 15 bases separating them. For the CDR3, the DNA is TGCGCCAGCAGTCAATCGGGAGGGGACGACGATGGAAACACCATATATTTT. Translated, it gives CASSQSGGDDDGNTIYF.

This chain connects TRBV2 to TRBJ1-2, with 10 nucleotides matching TRBD1. V was clipped by 9 bases and J by 6 bases; unmatched bases: 4. Per germline, CDR1 SNHLY and CDR2 FYNNEI. The CDR3 consists of 12 residues. CDR3 loop: CASVGQGDGYTF. DNA of the CDR3: TGTGCCAGTGTTGGACAGGGGGATGGCTACACCTTC.

The genes are TRBV6-5 and TRBJ2-1, with D maybe TRBD1 (5 bases). V lost 1 base and J lost 9, with 7 bases in between. Germline V CDR1 and CDR2: MNHEY, SVGAGI. This CDR3 is built from 12 residues. The CDR3 region is CASSYLQGEQFF. The CDR3 region has the DNA TGTGCCAGCAGTTACTTGCAGGGTGAGCAGTTCTTC.